The T cell receptor beta chain described here comes from a study of OX40 agonist ivuxolimab in advanced cancers. At the level of the study: People who had prior anti-PD-1, anti-PD-L1 or anti-CTLA-4 therapy could take part, and approximately 44% had some.

Assay used: immunoSEQ multiplex PCR; TCRdb lists only in-frame clones, some missing. The repertoire holds about 63,000 clones, with about 89% as singletons. Remarks on this clone: Its antigen remains unidentified.

Study-level findings and limits: Nonresponders, in some cases, also had low normalized T-cell clonal expansion.

The CDR3 is 15 amino acids. Germline V gives CDR1 SGDLS, CDR2 YYNGEE. Trimming at V came to 4 bases and at J to 2 bases, leaving 8 bases not matched to a gene. This sequence originates from an adult with an advanced solid tumor such as melanoma, head and neck, liver or kidney cancer. The starting material was CD4+ or CD8+ T cells sorted from blood, obtained in a trial of the OX40 agonist ivuxolimab. The rearrangement links TRBV9 to TRBJ1-2; 7 nucleotides line up with TRBD1. As DNA, the CDR3 is TGTGCCAGCAGCTCTAGAGGGGGCGACAACTATGGCTACACCTTC. It encodes CASSSRGGDNYGYTF.